The T cell receptor (beta chain) described here comes from a study of T cells in Graves' hyperthyroidism and ophthalmopathy. The V and J ends lost 7 bases and 3 bases respectively, with 7 bases between them. Germline assignment: CDR1 SGHAT and CDR2 FQNNGV. The CDR3 is made up of 11 amino acids. Researchers took RNA transcripts and amplified the TCR beta CDR3 regions from them. Carried out on the TCR CDR3, a first-round RT-PCR used the HTBI primer set. TCRdb recomputed calls from the multiplex PCR reads with MiXCR, one row per CDR3 protein. Here the sample spans roughly 560,000 distinct CDR3 sequences, around 15% being singletons. Thyroid ultrasound, orbital computed tomography, clinical symptoms, and serum thyroxine and TRAb underpinned diagnoses.

The chain combines TRBV11-2 with TRBJ2-7; D is undetermined. This receptor was taken from a woman aged 40 to 50 with Graves' ophthalmopathy. The sequencing sample was made of blood. CDR3 nucleotides: TGTGCCAGCAACAACTTCTACGAGCAGTACTTC. Its protein product is CASNNFYEQYF.